The entry below gives a single T cell receptor beta chain sequence along with its context. Per the study methods: Amplification of reference gene primers was used by the study to estimate nucleated cell counts. TCRdb keeps only in-frame clones here, not all; method: immunoSEQ multiplex PCR. The DNA was the basis for D and trimming; V, J and clone size are from that table. This sample has approximately 220,000 clones, with 88% found just once. This sample is drawn from a study of blood T cell repertoires in COVID-19. This receptor was identified in a woman in her 30s who had recovered from COVID-19. The sample consisted of PBMCs or T cells enriched from blood (not recorded which).

The CDR3 region is CASSQGRTGDYGYTF. The CDR3, as DNA: TGCGCCAGCAGCCAAGGACGGACGGGAGACTATGGCTACACCTTC. This chain connects TRBV4-1 to TRBJ1-2; D ambiguous. CDR3 length equals 15 residues. Germline V gene data show CDR1 as MGHRA and CDR2 as YSYEKL. V shed 1 base and J shed 3 bases, with 12 bases lying between them.